This is a list of T cell receptor beta chains from one sample in a study of control samples from healthy donors and cancer patients. Sequenced by immunoSEQ multiplex PCR; TCRdb stores in-frame clones only, minus some. The sample yields 130,000 or so clones, roughly 84% seen once. Sequencing was performed on blood. The receptors come from a man in his fifties or sixties in good health. CDR3s include the opening cysteine and the closing phenylalanine or tryptophan. The D gene is left open where the match is weak. For some rows the clone size is stated as once, few or many, or as a class when expanded; others skip it.

>TRBV7-8|TRBJ1-5|-|-
TGTGCCAGCAGCCCAGGGATAAACAATCAGCCCCAGCATTTT
CASSPGINNQPQHF
>TRBV10-3|TRBJ2-7|TRBD1|-
TGTGCCATCAGTGAGTCAGGGACAGGGAAGTACTTC
CAISESGTGKYF
>TRBV19|TRBJ1-5|TRBD1|-
TGTGCCAGTAGTAAGAGGGGCCGGGACAGCGTAAGCAATCAGCCCCAGCATTTT
CASSKRGRDSVSNQPQHF
>TRBV2|TRBJ1-6|-|once
TGTGCCAGCAGTGCCCGGGACACTCAAAATTCACCCCTCCACTTT
CASSARDTQNSPLHF
>TRBV7-3|TRBJ2-7|-|-
TGTGCCAGCAGCTTAATTGGCGGTAGCTCCTACGAGCAGTACTTC
CASSLIGGSSYEQYF
>TRBV18|TRBJ2-1|TRBD2|-
TGTGCCAGCTCACCGTCTAGCGGGGACAATGAGCAGTTCTTC
CASSPSSGDNEQFF
>TRBV2|TRBJ2-5|TRBD2|-
TGTGCCAGCAATAGGTTTCGCGGGGGGGCAAAAGAGACCCAGTACTTC
CASNRFRGGAKETQYF
>TRBV19|TRBJ1-5|-|-
TGTGCCAGTAGTATGCGGGGCCAGACCAATCAGCCCCAGCATTTT
CASSMRGQTNQPQHF
>TRBV27|TRBJ2-7|TRBD1|-
TGTGCCAGCACCCATTCGGACAGGGGCAAAGGCATCTACGAGCAGTACTTC
CASTHSDRGKGIYEQYF
>TRBV27|TRBJ2-7|TRBD1|-
TGTGCCAGCAGGCCAGACAGGGCCCATTTGGACGAGCAGTACTTC
CASRPDRAHLDEQYF
>TRBV4-1|TRBJ2-3|TRBD2|-
TGCGCCAGCAGCCCCGGGGCCAGCGGGATGGGGCGGGACCACACAGATACGCAGTATTTT
CASSPGASGMGRDHTDTQYF
>TRBV6-5|TRBJ2-7|-|once
TGTGCCAGCAGGGGGCTCGCGTACGAGCAGTACTTC
CASRGLAYEQYF
>TRBV7-8|TRBJ1-5|TRBD1|-
TGTGCCAGCAGCTCGTCCGGGACAGGGGATCAGCCCCAGCATTTT
CASSSSGTGDQPQHF
>TRBV5-4|TRBJ2-7|TRBD1|-
TGTGCCAGCAGCTTTCGAGGACAGGGTATCGACGAGCAGTACTTC
CASSFRGQGIDEQYF
>TRBV11-2|TRBJ2-7|-|-
TGTGCCAGCAGCTCAACCCCAGGGGACACCCCCTACGAGCAGTACTTC
CASSSTPGDTPYEQYF
>TRBV9|TRBJ1-2|TRBD1|-
TGTGCCAGCAGCGTCGACATCCCCGGGGGACAGGGGGTATTACTCCCTTTGGTTGTCTCCTTC
CASSVDIPGGQGVLLPLVVSF
>TRBV15|TRBJ2-7|-|-
TGTGCCACCAGCAGACCCACAGGGTACGAGCAGTACTTC
CATSRPTGYEQYF
>TRBV20-1|TRBJ2-1|-|-
TGCAGTGCTAGAGCGGAAAGGGAGCAGTTCTTC
CSARAEREQFF
>TRBV28|TRBJ1-2|TRBD1|-
TGTGCCAGCAGTAGAATACAGGGGGGTTCTGGCTACACCTTC
CASSRIQGGSGYTF
>TRBV18|TRBJ2-7|-|few
TGTGCCAGCTCACCCGAAAGCGGGTCCAACGAGCAGTACTTC
CASSPESGSNEQYF
>TRBV11-2|TRBJ1-4|-|-
TGTGCCAGCAGCTTAGTCATGCGGACCGGGGCTAATGAAAAACTGTTTTTT
CASSLVMRTGANEKLFF
>TRBV19|TRBJ2-7|TRBD2|few
TGTGCCAGTAGTTCCCGTGGGACTAGCGGGGGCTACGAGCAGTACTTC
CASSSRGTSGGYEQYF
>TRBV5-4|TRBJ2-2|TRBD1|-
TGTGCCAGCAGCCCGGGACAGGGTGTGGCCGGGGAGCTGTTTTTT
CASSPGQGVAGELFF
>TRBV27|TRBJ2-3|-|-
TGTGCCAGCAGTTTATCGTCGGGACTTAGCACAGATACGCAGTATTTT
CASSLSSGLSTDTQYF
>TRBV5-1|TRBJ1-5|-|-
TGCGCCAGCAGCTTGATGGGGGGGGAACAGCCCCAGCATTTT
CASSLMGGEQPQHF
>TRBV5-1|TRBJ2-1|TRBD1|-
TGCGCCAGCAGCTACCGGGACAGTACGAATGAGCAGTTCTTC
CASSYRDSTNEQFF
>TRBV6-5|TRBJ2-3|TRBD1|-
TGTGCCAGCAAACAGGGGGACCGAGATACGCAGTATTTT
CASKQGDRDTQYF
>TRBV27|TRBJ2-7|TRBD2|-
TGTGCCAGCAGTTCCCCGGGACTAGCGGGCTCCTACGAGCAGTACTTC
CASSSPGLAGSYEQYF
>TRBV7-8|TRBJ1-2|TRBD1|-
TGTGCCAGCAGCTTAGCGACAGGGGACGGGTCCACCTTC
CASSLATGDGSTF
>TRBV3-1/TRBV3-2|TRBJ2-2|-|-
TGTGCCAGCAGCCAAGCTGGGGAGCTGTTTTTT
CASSQAGELFF
>TRBV6-5|TRBJ2-6|-|-
TGTGCCAGCAGTTTTGGGGCCAACGTCCTGACTTTC
CASSFGANVLTF
>TRBV5-1|TRBJ2-4|-|once
TGCGCCAGCAGCCGTACTGGGACTGAAGCAAACATTCAGTACTTC
CASSRTGTEANIQYF
>TRBV24-1|TRBJ2-7|-|-
TGTGCCACCAGTGCTGGGAATACCTACGAGCAGTACTTC
CATSAGNTYEQYF
>TRBV28|TRBJ1-2|-|-
TGTGCCAGCAGGGCCACAGGAATCCTTAACTATGGCTACACCTTC
CASRATGILNYGYTF
>TRBV2|TRBJ1-4|-|-
TGTGCCAGCAGTGAGTTGGGTCTAAGGTCGGATGAAAAACTGTTTTTT
CASSELGLRSDEKLFF
>TRBV5-4|TRBJ2-7|-|-
TGTGCCAGCAGCTTGAAAGGGCTCCACGAGCAGTACTTC
CASSLKGLHEQYF
>TRBV30|TRBJ2-1|TRBD1|-
TGTGCCTGGAGTGTGACCATCGCGGGACAGGGGGTCGATGAGCAGTTCTTC
CAWSVTIAGQGVDEQFF
>TRBV28|TRBJ2-5|-|-
TGTGCCAGCAGTGCCCCCAGAGGACCGGAAGAGACCCAGTACTTC
CASSAPRGPEETQYF
>TRBV30|TRBJ1-5|-|-
TGTGCCGCAGGGGAGGGAAATCAGCCCCAGCATTTT
CAAGEGNQPQHF
>TRBV24-1|TRBJ2-5|TRBD2|once
TGTGCCACCAGTGATTTCGGGAGGTCTCGAGAGACCCAGTACTTC
CATSDFGRSRETQYF
>TRBV28|TRBJ1-1|TRBD1|-
TGTGCCAGCGGGCCCCCGGGACAGGGATTAAAGAACACTGAAGCTTTCTTT
CASGPPGQGLKNTEAFF
>TRBV30|TRBJ2-3|-|-
TGTGCCTGGAGTAGGGGACACCTAGGGACAGATACGCAGTATTTT
CAWSRGHLGTDTQYF
>TRBV12-3/TRBV12-4|TRBJ2-5|TRBD1|-
TGTGCCAGCAGTCAGACAGGGGAGACCCAGTACTTC
CASSQTGETQYF
>TRBV2|TRBJ1-2|-|-
TGTGCCAGCAGTGTGTCTCCGGATAGCTATGGCTACACCTTC
CASSVSPDSYGYTF
>TRBV9|TRBJ2-1|-|few
TGTGCCAGCAGCGTAGGTCCAGTTACAAATGAGCAGTTCTTC
CASSVGPVTNEQFF
>TRBV28|TRBJ2-7|TRBD1|-
TGTGCCAGCAGAGGGACAGGGGCCGTGCAGTACTTC
CASRGTGAVQYF